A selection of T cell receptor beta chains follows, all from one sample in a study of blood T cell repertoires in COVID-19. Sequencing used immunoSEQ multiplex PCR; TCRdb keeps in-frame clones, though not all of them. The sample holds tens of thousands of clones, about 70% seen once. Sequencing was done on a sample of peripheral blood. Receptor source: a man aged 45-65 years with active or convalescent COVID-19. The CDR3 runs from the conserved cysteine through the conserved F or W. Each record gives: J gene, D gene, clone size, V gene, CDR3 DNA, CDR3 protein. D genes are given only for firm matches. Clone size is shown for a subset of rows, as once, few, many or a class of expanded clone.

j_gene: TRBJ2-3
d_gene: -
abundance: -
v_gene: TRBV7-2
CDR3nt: TGTGCCAGCAGTTCCGTGAGTACAGATACGCAGTATTTT
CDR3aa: CASSSVSTDTQYF

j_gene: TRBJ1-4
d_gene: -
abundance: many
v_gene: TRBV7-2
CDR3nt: TGTGCCAGCAGCTTAGATGCGTCAACTAATGAAAAACTGTTTTTT
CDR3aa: CASSLDASTNEKLFF

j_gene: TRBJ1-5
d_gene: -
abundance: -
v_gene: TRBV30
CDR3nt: TGTGCCTGGGGCCTACCGGGTCAATTAAGACAGCCCCAGCATTTT
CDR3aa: CAWGLPGQLRQPQHF

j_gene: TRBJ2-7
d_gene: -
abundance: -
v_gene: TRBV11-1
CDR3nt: TGTGCCAGCAGCCTCCAGGGGAACGAGCAGTACTTC
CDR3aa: CASSLQGNEQYF

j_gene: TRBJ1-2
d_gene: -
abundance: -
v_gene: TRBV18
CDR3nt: TGTGCCAGCTCACCAGGGACGGGGACTTGGTATGGCTACACCTTC
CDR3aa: CASSPGTGTWYGYTF

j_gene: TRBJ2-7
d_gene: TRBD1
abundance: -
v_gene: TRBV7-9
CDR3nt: TGTGCCAGCAGCTTAGCGGCAGGGGGTAACGAGCAGTACTTC
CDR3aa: CASSLAAGGNEQYF

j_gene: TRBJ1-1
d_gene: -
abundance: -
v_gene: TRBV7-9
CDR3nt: TGTGCCAGCAGCCCACAGGACCCCGAAGCTTTCTTT
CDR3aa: CASSPQDPEAFF

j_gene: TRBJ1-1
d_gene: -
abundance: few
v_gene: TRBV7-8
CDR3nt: TGTGCCAGCAGCTCGATCCGGGGAGCTTTCTTT
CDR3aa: CASSSIRGAFF

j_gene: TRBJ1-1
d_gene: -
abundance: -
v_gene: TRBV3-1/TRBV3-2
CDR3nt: TGTGCCAGCAGCCAAGTTGGGCTGAACACTGAAGCTTTCTTT
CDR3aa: CASSQVGLNTEAFF

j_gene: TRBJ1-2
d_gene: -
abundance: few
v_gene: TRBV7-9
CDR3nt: TGTGCCAGCAGCTTACCCGACTGGAAAGTGGGCTACACCTTC
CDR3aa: CASSLPDWKVGYTF

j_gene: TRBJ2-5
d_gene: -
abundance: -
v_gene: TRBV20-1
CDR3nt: TGCAGTGCTAGTGGGTGGGGCGGAGAGACCCAGTACTTC
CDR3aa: CSASGWGGETQYF

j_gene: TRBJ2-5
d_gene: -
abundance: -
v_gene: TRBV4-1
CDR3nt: TGCGCCAGCAGCCAAGGTGTAGCGGTAGGGTACCAAGAGACCCAGTACTTC
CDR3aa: CASSQGVAVGYQETQYF

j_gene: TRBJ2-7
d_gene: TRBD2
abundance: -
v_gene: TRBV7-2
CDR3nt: TGTGCCAGCAGCCTTACTAGCGACGGCTACGAGCAGTACTTC
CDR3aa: CASSLTSDGYEQYF

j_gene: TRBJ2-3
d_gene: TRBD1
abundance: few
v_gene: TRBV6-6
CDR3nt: TGTGCCAGCAGTTCCCGGGACAGGGGGCGGGTAGATACGCAGTATTTT
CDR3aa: CASSSRDRGRVDTQYF

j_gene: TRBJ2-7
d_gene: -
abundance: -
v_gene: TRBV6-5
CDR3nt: TGTGCCAGCAGTTATAACTACGAGCAGTACTTC
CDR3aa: CASSYNYEQYF

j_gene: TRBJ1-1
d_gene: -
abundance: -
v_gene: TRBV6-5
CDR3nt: TGTGCCAGCAGTTACGCTAAATACGCTGAAGCTTTCTTT
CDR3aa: CASSYAKYAEAFF

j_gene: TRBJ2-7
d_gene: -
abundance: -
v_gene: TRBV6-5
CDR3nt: TGTGCCAGCACCGACAGCTACGAGCAGTACTTC
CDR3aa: CASTDSYEQYF

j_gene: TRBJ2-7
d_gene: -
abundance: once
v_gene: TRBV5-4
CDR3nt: TGTGCCAGCAGCTTTGCAGGCGACGAGCAGTACTTC
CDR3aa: CASSFAGDEQYF

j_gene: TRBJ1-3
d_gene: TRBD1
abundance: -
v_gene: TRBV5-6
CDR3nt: TGTGCCAGCAGCTTTGGGACAGATCTCTCTGGAAACACCATATATTTT
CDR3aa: CASSFGTDLSGNTIYF

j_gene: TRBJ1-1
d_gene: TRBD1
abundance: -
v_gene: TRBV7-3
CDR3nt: TGTGCCAGCAGCTTAGACAGGGTGGGCACTGAAGCTTTCTTT
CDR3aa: CASSLDRVGTEAFF

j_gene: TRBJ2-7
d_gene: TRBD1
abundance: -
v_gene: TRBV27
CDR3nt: TGTGCCAGCAGTGCGGGGCCAGGGGGACAGGGGGGGTACGAGCAGTACTTC
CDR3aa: CASSAGPGGQGGYEQYF

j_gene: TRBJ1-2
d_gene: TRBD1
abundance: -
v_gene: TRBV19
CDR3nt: TGTGCCAGTAGCCCACAGGGGGCAGGAGGCTACACCTTC
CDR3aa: CASSPQGAGGYTF

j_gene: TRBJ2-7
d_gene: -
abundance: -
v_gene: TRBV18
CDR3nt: TGTGCCAGCTCACCCCTGAGAGGGTACGAGCAGTACTTC
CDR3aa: CASSPLRGYEQYF

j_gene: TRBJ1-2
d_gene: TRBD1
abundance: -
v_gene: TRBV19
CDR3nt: TGTGCCAGTAGCTCAGGGGACAGGGGGCGCCAAGGTGGCTACACCTTC
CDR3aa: CASSSGDRGRQGGYTF

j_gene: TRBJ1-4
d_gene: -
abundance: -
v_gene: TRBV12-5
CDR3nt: TGTGCTAGTGGTTTGTCAGGGGCTAATGAAAAACTGTTTTTT
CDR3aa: CASGLSGANEKLFF

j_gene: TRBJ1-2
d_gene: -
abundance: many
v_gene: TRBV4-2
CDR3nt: TGTGCCAGCAGCCAAGATGTAGGGAGCTATGGCTACACCTTC
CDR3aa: CASSQDVGSYGYTF

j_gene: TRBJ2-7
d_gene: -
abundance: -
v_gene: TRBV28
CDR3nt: TGTGCCAGCACCACTAAGACCCTGTGGTCCTACGAGCAGTACTTC
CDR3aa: CASTTKTLWSYEQYF

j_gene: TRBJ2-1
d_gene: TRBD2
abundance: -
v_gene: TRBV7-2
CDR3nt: TGTGCCAGCAGCCCTGGGCTAGCGGGGGTAAATGAGCAGTTCTTC
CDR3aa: CASSPGLAGVNEQFF

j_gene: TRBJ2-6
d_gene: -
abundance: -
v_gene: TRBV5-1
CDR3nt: TGCGCCAGCAGCCCCGACTTCTCTGGGGCCAACGTCCTGACTTTC
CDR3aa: CASSPDFSGANVLTF

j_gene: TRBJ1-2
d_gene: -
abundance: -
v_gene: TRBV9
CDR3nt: TGTGCCAGCAGCGTACGACCCTTGGGGGCAGATGGCTACACCTTC
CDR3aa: CASSVRPLGADGYTF

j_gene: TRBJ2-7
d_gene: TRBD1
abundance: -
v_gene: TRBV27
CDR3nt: TGTGCCAGCACAGGGGGCTACGAGCAGTACTTC
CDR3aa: CASTGGYEQYF

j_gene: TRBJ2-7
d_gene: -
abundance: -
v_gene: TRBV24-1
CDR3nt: TGTGCCACCAGTGATAACCAGGGGGGAATTTACGAGCAGTACTTC
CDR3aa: CATSDNQGGIYEQYF

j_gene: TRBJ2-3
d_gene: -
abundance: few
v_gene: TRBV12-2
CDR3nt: TGTGCAAGTCGCTCCCGGGACAGGGGGCGAACAGATACGCAGTATTTT
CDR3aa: CASRSRDRGRTDTQYF

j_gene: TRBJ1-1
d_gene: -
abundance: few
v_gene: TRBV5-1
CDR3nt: TGCGCCAGCAGCTTGGTGGGAGGGCAGTCCACTGAAGCTTTCTTT
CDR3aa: CASSLVGGQSTEAFF

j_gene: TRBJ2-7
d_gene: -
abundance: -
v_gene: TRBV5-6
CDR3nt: TGTGCCAGCAGCTTGGTGAGTGAGCAGTACTTC
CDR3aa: CASSLVSEQYF

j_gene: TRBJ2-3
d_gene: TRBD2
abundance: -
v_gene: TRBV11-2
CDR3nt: TGTGCCAGCAGCCACCCCCCTAGCGGACCCACAGATACGCAGTATTTT
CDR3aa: CASSHPPSGPTDTQYF

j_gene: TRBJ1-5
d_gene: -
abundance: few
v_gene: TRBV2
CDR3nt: TGTGCCAGCACTGTAGGGGCCGGGGGGCCCCAGCATTTT
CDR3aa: CASTVGAGGPQHF

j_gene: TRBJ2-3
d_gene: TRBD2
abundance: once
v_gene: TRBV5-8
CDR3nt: TGTGCCAGCAGCTTGGGCGGGGGGGACGTCTCGTATACGCAGTATTTT
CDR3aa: CASSLGGGDVSYTQYF

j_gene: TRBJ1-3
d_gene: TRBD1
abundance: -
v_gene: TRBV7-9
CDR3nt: TGTGCCAGCAGCATGGGACAGGGTGGTTGGAACACCATATATTTT
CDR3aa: CASSMGQGGWNTIYF

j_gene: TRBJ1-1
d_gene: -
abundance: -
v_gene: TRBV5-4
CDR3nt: TGTGCCAGCAGCTTGGCCGACAGCCAAGCTTTCTTT
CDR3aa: CASSLADSQAFF

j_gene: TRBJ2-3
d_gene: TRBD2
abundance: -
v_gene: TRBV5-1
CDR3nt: TGCGCCAGCAGCTTCCAGCGGGGGGGCGGATCGGATACGCAGTATTTT
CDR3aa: CASSFQRGGGSDTQYF

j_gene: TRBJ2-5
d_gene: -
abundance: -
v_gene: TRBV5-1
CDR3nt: TGCGCCAGCAGCTTGGGACAGTATGGGACCCAGTACTTC
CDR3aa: CASSLGQYGTQYF

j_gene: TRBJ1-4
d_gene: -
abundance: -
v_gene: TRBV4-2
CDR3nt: TGTGCCAGCAGCCAAGAGGCTCAGGGAAGGGAAAAACTGTTTTTT
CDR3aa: CASSQEAQGREKLFF

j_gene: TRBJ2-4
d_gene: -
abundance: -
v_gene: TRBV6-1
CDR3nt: TGTGCCAGCAGTGAAGTAGTAGGCGGGAAAAACATTCAGTACTTC
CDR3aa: CASSEVVGGKNIQYF

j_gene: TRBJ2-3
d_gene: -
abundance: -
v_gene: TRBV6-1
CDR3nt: TGTGCCAGCAGTGACAGGACCCGGAGGGATACGCAGTATTTT
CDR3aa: CASSDRTRRDTQYF

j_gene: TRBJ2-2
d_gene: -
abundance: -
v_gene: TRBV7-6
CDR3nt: TGTGCCAGCAGCTTAGGCGGAAACACCGGGGAGCTGTTTTTT
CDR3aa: CASSLGGNTGELFF

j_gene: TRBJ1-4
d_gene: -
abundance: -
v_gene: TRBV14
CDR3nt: TGTGCCAGCAGCCCCCAGGCTGCAACTAATGAAAAACTGTTTTTT
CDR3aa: CASSPQAATNEKLFF

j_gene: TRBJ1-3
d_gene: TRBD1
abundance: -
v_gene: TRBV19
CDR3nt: TGTGCCAGTAGTCGGGACAGGTACTCTGGAAACACCATATATTTT
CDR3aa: CASSRDRYSGNTIYF

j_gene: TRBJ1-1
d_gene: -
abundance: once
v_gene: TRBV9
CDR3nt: TGTGCCAGCAGCGTAGCCGGACACTCCCCTGAAGCTTTCTTT
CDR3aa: CASSVAGHSPEAFF

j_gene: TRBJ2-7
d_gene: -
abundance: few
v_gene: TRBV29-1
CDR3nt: TGCAGCGGTGGGACACCTTACGAGCAGTACTTC
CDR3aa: CSGGTPYEQYF

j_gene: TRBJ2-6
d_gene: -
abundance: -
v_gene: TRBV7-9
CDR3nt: TGTGCCAGCAGCTTAGGCCTACACCGGGGCTCTGGGGCCAACGTCCTGACTTTC
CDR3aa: CASSLGLHRGSGANVLTF